This is a list of T cell receptor beta chains from one sample in a study of blood T cell repertoires in COVID-19. Assay used: immunoSEQ multiplex PCR; TCRdb lists only in-frame clones, some missing. Counted here are about 260,000 clones, around 80% occurring once; the ten biggest clones make up 4.2%. Sequenced input: peripheral blood. The receptors here all came from a man aged 60 to 75 with acute or convalescent COVID-19. CDR3s include the opening cysteine and the closing phenylalanine or tryptophan. The D gene is left open where the match is weak.

J gene	V gene	D gene	CDR3 protein
TRBJ2-7	TRBV5-1	-	CASSLAGTNPYEQYF
TRBJ1-1	TRBV28	-	CASSLQVSEAFF
TRBJ2-5	TRBV2	-	CASSEPYPAGQETQYF
TRBJ2-7	TRBV5-4	-	CASSLRGGGEGGLPLYEQYF
TRBJ2-1	TRBV27	-	CASSFAGGPNEQFF
TRBJ1-1	TRBV5-1	TRBD1	CASSSGGLSTEAFF
TRBJ2-7	TRBV5-4	-	CASSPGSYEQYF
TRBJ2-3	TRBV4-2	TRBD1	CASSQVGTGTDTQYF
TRBJ2-3	TRBV6-5	TRBD1	CASSYSGDRGADTQYF
TRBJ1-1	TRBV9	-	CASTLVANTEAFF